A single sample gave rise to the 18 T cell receptor beta chains below, sequenced in a study of blood T cell repertoires in COVID-19. Clones were read by immunoSEQ multiplex PCR, and TCRdb kept only the in-frame ones, dropping some. This sample has 140,000 or so clones, with approximately 89% found just once. The sample comprised peripheral blood. Receptors were obtained from a woman in her forties or fifties with acute or convalescent COVID-19.

The chain uses TRBV5-1 and TRBJ1-2; D call uncertain. The CDR3 extends over 14 amino acids. Germline V CDR1 and CDR2: SGHRS, YFSETQ. Deletions cut 0 bases from V and 4 bases from J, with 10 bases between. This CDR3 reads CASSLALGAYGYTF. CDR3 in DNA: TGCGCCAGCAGCTTGGCGCTGGGAGCCTATGGCTACACCTTC.

J is TRBJ1-1 and V is TRBV7-2; 7 bases agree with TRBD1. This CDR3 comprises 14 residues. Germline V gives CDR1 SGHTA, CDR2 FQGNSA. The junction had 3 bases not matched to a gene; V was cut back by 4 bases and J by 1 base. The CDR3 DNA reads TGTGCCAGCAGCTCGACAGGGCCGAACACTGAAGCTTTCTTT. The encoded protein is CASSSTGPNTEAFF. The full variable domain, its missing parts supplied by reference TRBV7-2 and TRBJ1-1, is GAGVSQSPSNKVTEKGKDVELRCDPISGHTALYWYRQSLGQGLEFLIYFQGNSAPDKSGLPSDRFSAERTGGSVSTLTIQRTQQEDSAVYLCASSSTGPNTEAFFGQGTRLTVV.

The J gene is TRBJ2-1, the V gene TRBV4-2; 11 bases are a match to TRBD2. Germline CDR1 LGHNA, CDR2 YNFKEQ. The CDR3 has 17 amino acids. V trimming: 4 bases; J trimming: 8 bases; junction bases outside the gene matches: 13. The CDR3 spells CASSPGASSGGIDEQFF. CDR3 nucleotide sequence: TGTGCCAGCAGCCCAGGGGCCTCTAGCGGGGGGATTGATGAGCAGTTCTTC.

The chain links TRBV7-2 to TRBJ2-7; tentative D call: TRBD1 (6 bases). Germline CDR1 reads SGHTA; CDR2 reads FQGNSA. V lost 4 bases to trimming and J lost 2 bases, with 9 bases between them. The CDR3 is 13 amino acids. CDR3 DNA: TGTGCCAGCAGCTGGACAGAGACCTACGAGCAGTACTTC. Its protein product is CASSWTETYEQYF.

This chain connects TRBV2 to TRBJ1-2, with TRBD1 identical over 12 bases. Trimming took 2 bases from V and 2 from J; bases not matched to a gene: 3. CDR1 SNHLY and CDR2 FYNNEI come from the germline V gene. The CDR3 is made up of 16 amino acids. As DNA, the CDR3 is TGTGCCAGCAGTGAATGGGACAGGGGGCACAACTATGGCTACACCTTC. It translates to CASSEWDRGHNYGYTF.

This clone was counted only a few times. CDR3 loop: CASSPSTSGIGNEQFF. The DNA of the CDR3 is TGTGCCAGCAGCCCCTCGACTAGCGGGATAGGCAATGAGCAGTTCTTC. The chain couples TRBV9 to TRBJ2-1; 11 bases match TRBD2. The CDR3 covers 16 residues. V trimming: 4 bases; J trimming: 6 bases; junction bases outside the gene matches: 9. The V gene's germline CDR1 is SGDLS and CDR2 YYNGEE.

V and J are TRBV2 and TRBJ1-5, with D tentatively TRBD1 (5 bases). The CDR3 totals 12 residues. The germline V gene encodes CDR1 SNHLY and CDR2 FYNNEI. Trimming pared 5 bases from V and 9 bases from J, leaving 11 bases between. The CDR3: CASSQGTSPQHF. The CDR3 DNA is TGTGCCAGCAGTCAGGGCACTTCGCCCCAGCATTTT.

V is TRBV5-4 and J is TRBJ2-1; the match to TRBD1 covers 7 bases. CDR3 length equals 14 residues. Germline V lookup: CDR1 SGHNT, CDR2 YYREEE (reference sequence). Unmatched junction bases numbered 6, after V lost 0 bases and J lost 9 bases. CDR3 nucleotide sequence: TGTGCCAGCAGCTTGGACAGGGGCAGGGGTGAGCAGTTCTTC. Protein: CASSLDRGRGEQFF.

This clone was found once. The chain employs TRBV5-1 and TRBJ2-6; 11 bases are shared with TRBD1. Trimming cost V 3 bases and J 3 bases; bases outside gene matches: 2. The CDR3 runs 16 residues. CDR1 SGHRS and CDR2 YFSETQ come from the germline V gene. This CDR3 is CASSSGQGVGANVLTF. The CDR3 DNA reads as TGCGCCAGCAGCTCGGGACAGGGGGTTGGGGCCAACGTCCTGACTTTC. The variable domain in full, with the rest retrieved from reference TRBV5-1 and TRBJ2-6, is KAGVTQTPRYLIKTRGQQVTLSCSPISGHRSVSWYQQTPGQGLQFLFEYFSETQRNKGNFPGRFSGRQFSNSRSEMNVSTLELGDSALYLCASSSGQGVGANVLTFGAGSRLTVL.

The chain is built from TRBV6-6 and TRBJ2-7; 10 positions match TRBD1. V shed 4 bases and J 2 bases; nucleotides not matched to a gene: 5. The CDR3 consists of 15 residues. Germline CDR1 reads MNHNY; CDR2 reads SVGAGI (reference sequence). DNA of the CDR3: TGTGCCAGCAGTTCGGGACAGGGGATTACCTACGAGCAGTACTTC. Translation gives CASSSGQGITYEQYF.

This chain connects TRBV7-9 to TRBJ2-7; 7 nucleotides agree with TRBD1. The V gene's germline CDR1 is SEHNR and CDR2 FQNEAQ (reference sequence). Unmatched junction bases numbered 6, after V lost 5 bases and J lost 2 bases. The CDR3 extends over 14 amino acids. CDR3 in amino acids: CASSHPGTAYEQYF. CDR3 bases: TGTGCCAGCAGCCACCCCGGGACAGCCTACGAGCAGTACTTC. Looking up the rest from reference TRBV7-9 and TRBJ2-7 gives the full variable domain: DTGVSQNPRHKITKRGQNVTFRCDPISEHNRLYWYRQTLGQGPEFLTYFQNEAQLEKSRLLSDRFSAERPKGSFSTLEIQRTEQGDSAMYLCASSHPGTAYEQYFGPGTRLTVT.

The CDR3 loop reads CASSLLQGNEKLFF. The CDR3 nucleotides read TGTGCCAGCAGCTTGCTACAGGGTAATGAAAAACTGTTTTTT. The rearrangement joins TRBV7-9 to TRBJ1-4, with D possibly being TRBD1 (6 bases). This CDR3 is built from 14 residues. Germline CDR1 and CDR2: SEHNR and FQNEAQ (reference sequence). V shed 3 bases and J shed 4 bases, with 9 bases lying between them.

The chain joins TRBV12-3 or TRBV12-4 to TRBJ1-2, with D tentatively TRBD1 (5 bases). Trimming shortened V by 1 base and J by 6 bases, and 6 bases separated the two germline ends. The CDR3 sequence is 12 residues long. The CDR3 DNA is TGTGCCAGCAGTTTAGACAGGAATGGCTACACCTTC. Translation: CASSLDRNGYTF.

This clone was picked up a small number of times. At the DNA level, this CDR3 is encoded by other sequences in the same sample as well. The V call is TRBV6-5, the J call TRBJ1-4; 8 bases are shared with TRBD1. CDR1 and CDR2 from the germline V gene are MNHEY and SVGAGI. This CDR3 spans 14 amino acids. After removal of 6 bases from V and 3 bases from J, the junction contained 3 bases not matched to a gene. As DNA, the CDR3 is TGTGCCAGCAGGCTGACAGGGGCTAATGAAAAACTGTTTTTT. Protein product: CASRLTGANEKLFF.

The chain combines TRBV5-1 with TRBJ2-5; 9 positions agree with TRBD1. J was trimmed by 2 bases and V by 4 bases; bases with no gene match: 6. This CDR3 has 15 residues. Per germline, CDR1 SGHRS and CDR2 YFSETQ. The CDR3: CASSAGQGVQETQYF. The CDR3 DNA reads TGCGCCAGCAGCGCGGGACAGGGCGTTCAAGAGACCCAGTACTTC.

This clone appeared once. The V call is TRBV21-1, the J call TRBJ2-5; the table's D call of TRBD1 was not tested on the DNA. TRBV21-1 is a known pseudogene. The CDR3 length is 15 residues. CDR3: CASSKAGTPWETQYF. DNA of the CDR3: TGTGCCAGCAGCAAAGCAGGGACACCTTGGGAGACCCAGTACTTC.

The genes are TRBV5-8 and TRBJ1-5, with 9 positions matching TRBD1. This CDR3 is 15 amino acids long. With 3 bases clipped from V and 6 bases from J, the junction kept 7 bases outside the gene matches. Germline V CDR1 and CDR2: SGHTS, YDEGEE. CDR3 bases: TGTGCCAGCAGCTGGGGGACAGGGTCGGGTCAGCCCCAGCATTTT. This codes for CASSWGTGSGQPQHF.

The chain couples TRBV6-5 to TRBJ2-1, with a tentative D call TRBD2 (7 bases). The V end lost 7 bases, the J end lost 0 bases, and 10 bases lay between the germline ends. The CDR3 has 14 amino acids. The germline gives CDR1 MNHEY, CDR2 SVGAGI. As DNA, the CDR3 is TGTGCCAGCACCGCGGGGGCCTCCTACAATGAGCAGTTCTTC. Amino acid sequence: CASTAGASYNEQFF.